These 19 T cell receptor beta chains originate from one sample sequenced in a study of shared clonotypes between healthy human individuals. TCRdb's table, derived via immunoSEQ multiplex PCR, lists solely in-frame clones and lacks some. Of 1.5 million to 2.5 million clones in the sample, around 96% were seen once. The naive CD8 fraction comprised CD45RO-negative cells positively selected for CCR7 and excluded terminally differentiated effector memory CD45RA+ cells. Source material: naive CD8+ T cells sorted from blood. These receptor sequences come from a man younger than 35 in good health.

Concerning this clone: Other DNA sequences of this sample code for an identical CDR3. The CDR3 nucleotides are TGTGCCAGCAGTTTATGGGGGGGCTCCTACGAGCAGTACTTC. Its protein is CASSLWGGSYEQYF. The V gene is TRBV28, the J gene TRBJ2-7, with TRBD2 as a possible D gene (6 bases). Between the trimmed V and J ends, which lost 0 bases and 0 bases, there was a span of 6 bases. Germline CDR1 and CDR2: MDHEN and SYDVKM. This CDR3 region has 14 residues.

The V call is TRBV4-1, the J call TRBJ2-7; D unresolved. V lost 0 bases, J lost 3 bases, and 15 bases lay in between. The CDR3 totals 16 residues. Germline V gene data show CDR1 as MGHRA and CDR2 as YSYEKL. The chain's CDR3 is CASSQERDFSVYEQYF. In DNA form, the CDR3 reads TGCGCCAGCAGCCAAGAGCGTGACTTCTCGGTCTACGAGCAGTACTTC.

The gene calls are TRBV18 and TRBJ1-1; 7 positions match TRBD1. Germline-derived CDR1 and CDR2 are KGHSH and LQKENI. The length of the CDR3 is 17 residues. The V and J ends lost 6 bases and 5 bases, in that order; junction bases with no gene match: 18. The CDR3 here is CASSPNRGKGGETEAFF. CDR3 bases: TGTGCCAGCTCTCCTAACCGCGGCAAAGGGGGCGAAACTGAAGCTTTCTTT.

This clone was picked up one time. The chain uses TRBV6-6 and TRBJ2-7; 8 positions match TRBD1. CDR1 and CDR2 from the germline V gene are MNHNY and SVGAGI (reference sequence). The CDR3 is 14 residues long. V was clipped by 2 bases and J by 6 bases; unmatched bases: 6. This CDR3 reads CASSYAVDRGEQYF. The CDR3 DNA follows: TGTGCCAGCAGTTACGCGGTAGACAGGGGCGAGCAGTACTTC.

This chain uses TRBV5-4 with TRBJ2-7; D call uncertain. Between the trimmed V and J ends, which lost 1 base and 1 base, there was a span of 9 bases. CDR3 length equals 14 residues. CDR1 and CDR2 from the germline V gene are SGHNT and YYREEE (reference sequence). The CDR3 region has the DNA TGTGCCAGCAGCTTGACAGTGGGGTCCTACGAGCAGTACTTC. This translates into CASSLTVGSYEQYF.

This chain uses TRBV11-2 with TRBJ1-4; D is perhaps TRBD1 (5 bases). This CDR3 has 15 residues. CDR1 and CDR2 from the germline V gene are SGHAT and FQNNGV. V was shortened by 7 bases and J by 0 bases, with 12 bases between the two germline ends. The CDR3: CASTPRGTTNEKLFF. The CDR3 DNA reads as TGTGCCAGCACCCCTCGGGGGACAACTAATGAAAAACTGTTTTTT.

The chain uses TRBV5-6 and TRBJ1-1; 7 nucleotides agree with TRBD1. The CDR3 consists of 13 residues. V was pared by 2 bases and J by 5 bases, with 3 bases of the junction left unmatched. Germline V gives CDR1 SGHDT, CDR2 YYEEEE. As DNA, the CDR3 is TGTGCCAGCAGCTTACAGGGGTGGACTGAAGCTTTCTTT. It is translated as CASSLQGWTEAFF. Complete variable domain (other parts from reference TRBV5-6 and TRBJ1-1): DAGVTQSPTHLIKTRGQQVTLRCSPKSGHDTVSWYQQALGQGPQFIFQYYEEEERQRGNFPDRFSGHQFPNYSSELNVNALLLGDSALYLCASSLQGWTEAFFGQGTRLTVV.

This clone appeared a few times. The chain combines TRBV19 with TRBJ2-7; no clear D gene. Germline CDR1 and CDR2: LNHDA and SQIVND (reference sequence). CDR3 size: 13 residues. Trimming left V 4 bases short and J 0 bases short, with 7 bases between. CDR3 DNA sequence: TGTGCCAGTAGTACGCTAAGCTCCTACGAGCAGTACTTC. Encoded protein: CASSTLSSYEQYF.

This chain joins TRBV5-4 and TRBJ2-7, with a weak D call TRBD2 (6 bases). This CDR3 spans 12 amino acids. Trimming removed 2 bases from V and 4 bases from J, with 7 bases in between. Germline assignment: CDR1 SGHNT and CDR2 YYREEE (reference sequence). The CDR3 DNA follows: TGTGCCAGCAGCTTTCGGGAGTACGAGCAGTACTTC. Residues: CASSFREYEQYF.

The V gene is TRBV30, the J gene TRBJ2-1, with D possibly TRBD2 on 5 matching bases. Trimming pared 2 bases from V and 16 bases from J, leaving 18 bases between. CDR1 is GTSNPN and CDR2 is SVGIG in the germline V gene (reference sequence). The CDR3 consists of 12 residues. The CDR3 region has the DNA TGTGCCTGGAGTTATGGTGGCTCGGAGGAATTCTTC. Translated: CAWSYGGSEEFF.

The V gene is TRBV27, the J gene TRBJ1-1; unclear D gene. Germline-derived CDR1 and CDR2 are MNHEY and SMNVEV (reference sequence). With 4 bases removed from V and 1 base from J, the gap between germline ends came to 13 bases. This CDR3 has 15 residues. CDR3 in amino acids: CASSSDKIGNTEAFF. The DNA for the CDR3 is TGTGCCAGCAGTTCCGACAAGATAGGGAACACTGAAGCTTTCTTT.

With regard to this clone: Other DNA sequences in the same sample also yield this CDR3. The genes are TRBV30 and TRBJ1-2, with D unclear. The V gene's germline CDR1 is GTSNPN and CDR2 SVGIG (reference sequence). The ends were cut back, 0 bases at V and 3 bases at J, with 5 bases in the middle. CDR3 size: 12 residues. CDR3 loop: CAWSVWDYGYTF. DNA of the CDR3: TGTGCCTGGAGTGTGTGGGACTATGGCTACACCTTC. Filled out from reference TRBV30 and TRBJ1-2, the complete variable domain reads SQTIHQWPATLVQPVGSPLSLECTVEGTSNPNLYWYRQAAGRGLQLLFYSVGIGQISSEVPQNLSASRPQDRQFILSSKKLLLSDSGFYLCAWSVWDYGYTFGSGTRLTVV.

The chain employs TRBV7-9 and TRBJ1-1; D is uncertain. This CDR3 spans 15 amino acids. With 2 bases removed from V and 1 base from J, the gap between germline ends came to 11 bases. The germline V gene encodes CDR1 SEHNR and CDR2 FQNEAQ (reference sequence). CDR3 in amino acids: CASSLLGSGNTEAFF. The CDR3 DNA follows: TGTGCCAGCAGCTTACTAGGATCGGGGAACACTGAAGCTTTCTTT.

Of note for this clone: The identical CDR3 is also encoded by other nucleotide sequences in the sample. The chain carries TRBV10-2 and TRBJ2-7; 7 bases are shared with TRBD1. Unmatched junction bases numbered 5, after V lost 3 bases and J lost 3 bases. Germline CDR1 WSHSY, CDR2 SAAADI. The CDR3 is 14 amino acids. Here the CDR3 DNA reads TGCGCCAGCAGTGACTTGGCAGGGGGCTACGAGCAGTACTTC. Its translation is CASSDLAGGYEQYF.

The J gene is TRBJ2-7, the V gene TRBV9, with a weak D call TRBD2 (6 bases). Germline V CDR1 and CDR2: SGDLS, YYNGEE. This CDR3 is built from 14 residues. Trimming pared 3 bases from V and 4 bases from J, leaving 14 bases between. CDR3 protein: CASSAGVSRYEQYF. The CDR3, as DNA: TGTGCCAGCAGCGCGGGGGTGTCGAGGTACGAGCAGTACTTC.

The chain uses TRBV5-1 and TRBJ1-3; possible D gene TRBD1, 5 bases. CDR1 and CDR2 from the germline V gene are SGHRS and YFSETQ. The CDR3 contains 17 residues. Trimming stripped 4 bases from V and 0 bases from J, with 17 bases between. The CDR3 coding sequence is TGCGCCAGCAGCCTTACCGGCAGGGCCCCCTCTGGAAACACCATATATTTT. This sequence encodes CASSLTGRAPSGNTIYF.

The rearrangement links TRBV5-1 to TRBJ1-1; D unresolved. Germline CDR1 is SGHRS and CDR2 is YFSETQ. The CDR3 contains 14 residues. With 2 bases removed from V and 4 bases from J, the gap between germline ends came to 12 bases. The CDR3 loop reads CASSLRVEGTEAFF. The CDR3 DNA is TGCGCCAGCAGCTTACGGGTTGAGGGCACTGAAGCTTTCTTT.

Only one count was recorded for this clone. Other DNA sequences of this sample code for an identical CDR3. CDR3 in amino acids: CASSVGGGPSTDTQYF. In nucleotides, the CDR3 is TGTGCCAGCAGCGTCGGCGGGGGGCCTAGCACAGATACGCAGTATTTT. V and J are TRBV9 and TRBJ2-3, with 8 bases identical to TRBD2. Germline CDR1 reads SGDLS; CDR2 reads YYNGEE. The CDR3 totals 16 residues. V trimming: 2 bases; J trimming: 0 bases; junction bases outside the gene matches: 5. The full variable domain, in which reference TRBV9 and TRBJ2-3 provide the parts outside the CDR3, is DSGVTQTPKHLITATGQRVTLRCSPRSGDLSVYWYQQSLDQGLQFLIQYYNGEERAKGNILERFSAQQFPDLHSELNLSSLELGDSALYFCASSVGGGPSTDTQYFGPGTRLTVL.

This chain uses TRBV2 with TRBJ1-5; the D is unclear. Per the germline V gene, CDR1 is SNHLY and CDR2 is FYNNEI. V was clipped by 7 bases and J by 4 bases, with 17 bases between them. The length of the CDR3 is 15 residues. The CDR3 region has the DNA TGTGCCAGCACCCTTCCCAACCCAGCGAATCAGCCCCAGCATTTT. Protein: CASTLPNPANQPQHF.